The sequence of this T cell receptor beta chain was determined in a study of blood T cell repertoires in COVID-19. Original data processing: Cell counts per sample came from amplifying reference gene primers. The repertoire was sequenced with immunoSEQ multiplex PCR; TCRdb's copy has only in-frame clones and lacks some. V and J calls plus clone size are reproduced from that table; the DNA served to infer D and trimming. The sample holds fewer than 90,000 clones, 88% seen once. V lost 4 bases to trimming and J lost 3 bases; unmatched junction nucleotides: 6. CDR1 SGHDN and CDR2 FVKESK come from the germline V gene. The CDR3 is 14 residues long.

The chain couples TRBV14 to TRBJ2-7; 7 positions match TRBD2. This clonotype originated in a man aged 55 to 70 with acute or convalescent COVID-19. Sequencing was done on a sample of peripheral blood. CDR3 protein: CASSLREDRYEQYF. The DNA for the CDR3 is TGTGCCAGCAGCCTACGGGAGGACCGCTACGAGCAGTACTTC.